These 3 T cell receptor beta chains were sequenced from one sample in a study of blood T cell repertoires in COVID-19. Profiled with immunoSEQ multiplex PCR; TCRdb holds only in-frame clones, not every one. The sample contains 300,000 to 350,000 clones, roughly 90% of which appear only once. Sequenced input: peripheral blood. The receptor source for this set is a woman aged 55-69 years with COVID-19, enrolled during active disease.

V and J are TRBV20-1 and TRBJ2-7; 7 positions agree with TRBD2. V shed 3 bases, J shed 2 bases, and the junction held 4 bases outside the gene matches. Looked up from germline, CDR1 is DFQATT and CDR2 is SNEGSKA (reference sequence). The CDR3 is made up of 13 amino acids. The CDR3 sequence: CSASLAATYEQYF. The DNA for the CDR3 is TGCAGTGCTAGTCTAGCGGCTACCTACGAGCAGTACTTC.

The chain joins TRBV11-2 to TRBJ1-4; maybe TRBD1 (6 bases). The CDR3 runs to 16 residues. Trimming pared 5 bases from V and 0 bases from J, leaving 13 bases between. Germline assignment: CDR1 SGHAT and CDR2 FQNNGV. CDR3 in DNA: TGTGCCAGCAGCGTTACGGACAGAGCAACTAATGAAAAACTGTTTTTT. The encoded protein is CASSVTDRATNEKLFF.

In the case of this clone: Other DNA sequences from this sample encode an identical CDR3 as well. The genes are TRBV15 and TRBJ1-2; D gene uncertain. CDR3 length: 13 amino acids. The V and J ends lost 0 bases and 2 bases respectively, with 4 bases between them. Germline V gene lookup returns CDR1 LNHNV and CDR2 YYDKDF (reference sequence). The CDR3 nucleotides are TGTGCCACCAGCAGAGACAGGAACTATGGCTACACCTTC. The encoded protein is CATSRDRNYGYTF.